A selection of T cell receptor beta chains follows, all from one sample in a study of identical twins. TCRdb re-called the 5' RACE reads through MiXCR, storing one row per CDR3 protein. The sample has just over 500,000 distinct CDR3 sequences; less than 25% are singletons. The same data also went into a second study, on T cells expressing NK-cell markers.

The sample comprised CD4+ T cells sorted from blood. The receptors shown here come from a young woman in good health. CDR3s leave out the opening cysteine and the closing phenylalanine or tryptophan.

J	V	CDR3
TRBJ2-1	TRBV20-1	SASGRASEQF
TRBJ2-2	TRBV9	ASGKTEGGELF
TRBJ1-4	TRBV20-1	SADKDISVNEKLF
TRBJ2-5	TRBV7-3	ASSLTTSGGQY
TRBJ2-1	TRBV25-1	ASSEIGQSYNEQF
TRBJ2-7	TRBV5-1	ASSLQELDYEQY
TRBJ2-3	TRBV20-1	SAMTSGRGTDTQY
TRBJ2-1	TRBV7-9	ASSLALAGARNEQF
TRBJ1-2	TRBV12-3/TRBV12-4	ASRGAGGYGYT
TRBJ2-1	TRBV15	ATSPRVAENNEQF
TRBJ2-1	TRBV7-3	ASSTRGGSGDEQF
TRBJ2-3	TRBV7-2	ASSPGLAGVGDTQY
TRBJ2-1	TRBV20-1	SADGWGGDYNEQF
TRBJ1-1	TRBV18	ASSTMRGQYMNTEAF
TRBJ2-4	TRBV11-2	ASSLSRVGGAKNIQY
TRBJ2-7	TRBV27	ASSFYSAGSYEQY
TRBJ2-5	TRBV20-1	SARQEVGQETQY
TRBJ2-2	TRBV30	AWRRAPSTGELF
TRBJ2-3	TRBV10-3	AIRGTSFHTDTQY
TRBJ2-5	TRBV4-2	ASSPARGLLQETQY
TRBJ1-1	TRBV6-5	ASSYRRGTRQAVTEAF
TRBJ2-3	TRBV15	ATSRDRLTRDTQY
TRBJ2-1	TRBV12-5	ASGPTSAVAGKVTNEQF
TRBJ1-2	TRBV2	ASSGQGASGHGYT
TRBJ2-5	TRBV5-1	ASRGLAGEEIRETQY
TRBJ2-2	TRBV12-3/TRBV12-4	ASRSQGALTGELF
TRBJ1-1	TRBV20-1	SARKAGVDTEAF
TRBJ2-3	TRBV7-6	ASSLVLSGGSTDTQY
TRBJ2-7	TRBV6-1	ASSLRGGSYEQY